These 14 T cell receptor beta chains were all obtained from the same sample, sequenced in a study of identifying expanded T cells in peripheral blood. The data were produced by immunoSEQ multiplex PCR, yet TCRdb's version contains in-frame clones alone and is incomplete. The data contain 90,000 to 110,000 clones, 88% of them seen just once; the ten biggest clones take up 8.4%. Sample: blood. These receptors were collected from a person aged 18 to 69 in good health.

The genes are TRBV6-6 and TRBJ2-7; 8 nucleotides align to TRBD1. CDR3 size: 14 residues. The trim removed 6 bases at V and 5 bases at J, leaving 9 bases unmatched. Germline CDR1 and CDR2: MNHNY and SVGAGI (reference sequence). The CDR3 here is CASRQTGVGDEQYF. In DNA form, the CDR3 reads TGTGCCAGCAGACAGACAGGGGTCGGGGACGAGCAGTACTTC.

A remark on this clone: In the same sample, other DNA sequences code for this CDR3. This chain uses TRBV6-6 with TRBJ1-3; no definite D call. The V end lost 2 bases, the J end lost 4 bases, and 3 bases lay between the germline ends. CDR1 is MNHNY, CDR2 SVGAGI, per germline (reference sequence). This CDR3 contains 12 residues. The CDR3 nucleotides are TGTGCCAGCAGTTACAGGGGAAACACCATATATTTT. Encoded protein: CASSYRGNTIYF.

The chain links TRBV7-9 to TRBJ1-1; D not resolved. Per germline, CDR1 SEHNR and CDR2 FQNEAQ (reference sequence). The CDR3 runs to 14 residues. Trimming took 3 bases from V and 0 from J, leaving 8 bases between them. CDR3 in DNA: TGTGCCAGCAGCTTTTTATGGCTGAACACTGAAGCTTTCTTT. This sequence encodes CASSFLWLNTEAFF.

This chain's CDR3 is CASSQEKGTRFYNEQFF. CDR3 DNA sequence: TGTGCCAGCAGCCAAGAAAAGGGGACTAGGTTCTACAATGAGCAGTTCTTC. V and J are TRBV14 and TRBJ2-1; 8 positions agree with TRBD2. J was trimmed by 3 bases and V by 0 bases; bases with no gene match: 7. CDR1 SGHDN and CDR2 FVKESK come from the germline V gene. This CDR3 is 17 amino acids long.

This clone has just one count. Here the CDR3 reads CASSHTSGRNEQFF. DNA of the CDR3: TGTGCCAGCAGCCACACTAGCGGGAGGAATGAGCAGTTCTTC. The gene calls are TRBV7-3 and TRBJ2-1, with 12 nucleotides matching TRBD2. CDR1 is SGHTA and CDR2 is FQGTGA in the germline V gene. V lost 5 bases to trimming and J lost 7 bases; unmatched junction nucleotides: 3. CDR3 length: 14 residues.

The sample holds a few counts of this clone. The chain has TRBV11-2 and TRBJ2-2; D call uncertain. V lost 4 bases, J lost 0 bases, and 12 bases lay in between. Germline CDR1 and CDR2: SGHAT and FQNNGV. The CDR3 length is 16 residues. Here the CDR3 DNA reads TGTGCCAGCAGCTCATGGTCTGCCACGAACACCGGGGAGCTGTTTTTT. Protein: CASSSWSATNTGELFF.

V is TRBV7-2 and J is TRBJ2-3; no definite D call. This CDR3 is 12 amino acids long. Germline assignment: CDR1 SGHTA and CDR2 FQGNSA. Trimming stripped 0 bases from V and 2 bases from J, with 0 bases between. Here the CDR3 reads CASSLATDTQYF. The CDR3 nucleotides are TGTGCCAGCAGCTTAGCCACAGATACGCAGTATTTT.

The CDR3 DNA is TGTGCCAGCAGCTTGGGACTCCAAGAGACCCAGTACTTC. Protein: CASSLGLQETQYF. V is TRBV7-8 and J is TRBJ2-5; D possibly corresponds to TRBD2 (6 bases). The CDR3 is made up of 13 amino acids. Germline V lookup: CDR1 SGHVS, CDR2 FQNEAQ. V lost 3 bases and J lost 1, with 6 bases in between.

A word on this clone: The same CDR3 arises from other DNA sequences in this sample as well. J is TRBJ2-1 and V is TRBV11-3, with 8 positions matching TRBD2. The CDR3 spans 15 residues. CDR1 is SGHNT and CDR2 is YENEEA in the germline V gene. The ends lost 3 bases at V and 1 base at J; junction bases unmatched: 2. CDR3 coding DNA: TGTGCCAGCAGCTTTGGCGGGGGGTCCTACAATGAGCAGTTCTTC. Protein sequence: CASSFGGGSYNEQFF.

This sequence joins TRBV7-2 and TRBJ2-3; possibly TRBD2 for D (5 bases). Looked up from germline, CDR1 is SGHTA and CDR2 is FQGNSA. CDR3 size: 13 residues. V was cut by 4 bases and J by 3 bases, with 8 bases left in between. DNA for the CDR3: TGTGCCAGCAGCTATGAGGGTACAGATACGCAGTATTTT. Residues: CASSYEGTDTQYF. Based on the CDR3 plus reference TRBV7-2 and TRBJ2-3, the full variable domain is GAGVSQSPSNKVTEKGKDVELRCDPISGHTALYWYRQSLGQGLEFLIYFQGNSAPDKSGLPSDRFSAERTGGSVSTLTIQRTQQEDSAVYLCASSYEGTDTQYFGPGTRLTVL.

The V call is TRBV10-3, the J call TRBJ1-5; a possible D gene is TRBD1 (6 bases). CDR1 is ENHRY and CDR2 is SYGVKD in the germline V gene. V was shortened by 4 bases and J by 8 bases, with 15 bases between the two germline ends. CDR3 length: 14 amino acids. The CDR3 is CAISAEQGYKPQHF. In nucleotides, the CDR3 is TGTGCCATCAGTGCTGAACAGGGATACAAGCCCCAGCATTTT.

The rearrangement uses TRBV5-1 and TRBJ1-1; D unresolved. CDR1 and CDR2 from the germline V gene are SGHRS and YFSETQ. Trimming shortened V by 4 bases and J by 1 base, and 17 bases separated the two germline ends. CDR3 length: 16 residues. This CDR3 is CASSLGNAVTNTEAFF. DNA of the CDR3: TGCGCCAGCAGCCTAGGTAACGCAGTGACGAACACTGAAGCTTTCTTT.

A single count supports this clone. This rearrangement joins TRBV6-5 to TRBJ2-7, with 7 nucleotides matching TRBD2. The germline CDR1 and CDR2 sequences are MNHEY and SVGAGI. The CDR3 spans 13 residues. The V and J ends lost 5 bases and 6 bases, in that order; junction bases with no gene match: 7. The CDR3 nucleotides read TGTGCCAGCAGTCGTTCAGGCGGGGGCGAGCAGTACTTC. Amino acid sequence: CASSRSGGGEQYF.

Note on this clone: Other DNA sequences within the sample encode an identical CDR3. This chain connects TRBV30 to TRBJ2-7, with D maybe TRBD2 (5 bases). The CDR3 is 11 residues long. Germline CDR1 reads GTSNPN; CDR2 reads SVGIG (reference sequence). Between the trimmed V and J ends, which lost 5 bases and 4 bases, there was a span of 9 bases. The CDR3 loop is CAWSPGYEQYF. CDR3 DNA: TGTGCCTGGTCGCCGGGATACGAGCAGTACTTC.